This T cell receptor beta chain was identified in a study of blood T cell repertoires in COVID-19. At the level of the study: Sources were T cells, B-cell-depleted T cells, or PBMCs; the material itself was cDNA or gDNA.

Authors' data handling: Reference gene primer amplification in the assay estimated nucleated cell counts. The protocol was immunoSEQ multiplex PCR, while the TCRdb copy is restricted to in-frame clones and leaves out a portion. V, J and clone size reflect that table, while D and trimming were determined from the DNA. This sample has 150,000 to 200,000 clones; around 76% occur once, and the top ten carry approximately 9.1%. The origin of this receptor is a woman aged 70-85 years with acute or convalescent COVID-19. Sample: peripheral blood.

CDR3 loop: CASSYSPNQETQYF. The CDR3 coding sequence is TGTGCCAGCAGTTACTCGCCTAACCAAGAGACCCAGTACTTC. The chain couples TRBV6-2 or TRBV6-3 to TRBJ2-5, with D unclear. With 0 bases removed from V and 0 bases from J, the gap between germline ends came to 5 bases. The CDR3 is made up of 14 amino acids. Germline loops: CDR1 MNHEY, CDR2 SVGEGT.